The 9 T cell receptor beta chains below were found in one sample sequenced in a study of CD8+CD57+ T cells in acquired aplastic anemia. Patients who underwent sequencing had shown CD8+CD57+ cell expansion by flow cytometry. Genomic DNA was employed as the template in profiling TCR beta VDJ and CDR3. TCRdb re-analysed the reads in MiXCR, keeping a single row per CDR3 protein. The sample includes 75,000 to 100,000 distinct CDR3 sequences, roughly two thirds of them seen just once. Sequencing was performed on sorted CD4+, CD8+, or CD8+CD57+ T cells (not recorded which) from PBMCs. All receptors derive from a human donor with aplastic anemia.

The rearrangement links TRBV7-3 to TRBJ2-3; D possibly corresponds to TRBD1 (6 bases). CDR3 length: 16 amino acids. V lost 5 bases and J 2 bases, leaving 17 bases between the germline ends. Germline V gene sequence: CDR1 SGHTA, CDR2 FQGTGA. CDR3 bases: TGTGCCAGCAGCCCGTTCCTACAGGGAGACACAGATACGCAGTATTTT. Encoded protein: CASSPFLQGDTDTQYF.

The chain carries TRBV20-1 and TRBJ2-7; possible D gene TRBD1, 5 bases. Germline V gene sequence: CDR1 DFQATT, CDR2 SNEGSKA (reference sequence). Trimming took 2 bases from V and 4 from J, leaving 15 bases between them. The CDR3 covers 14 residues. The CDR3 DNA is TGCAGTGCTAGAACAGGACGTCTCTCGTACGAGCAGTACTTC. Translation gives CSARTGRLSYEQYF.

The chain uses TRBV19 and TRBJ2-1; no firm D call. The V and J ends lost 0 bases and 7 bases respectively, with 7 bases between them. The CDR3 length is 13 residues. Looked up from germline, CDR1 is LNHDA and CDR2 is SQIVND (reference sequence). CDR3 protein: CASSIDRRNEQFF. DNA for the CDR3: TGTGCCAGTAGTATAGATCGTAGGAATGAGCAGTTCTTC.

The rearrangement links TRBV20-1 to TRBJ1-1; D gene uncertain. Trimming pared 0 bases from V and 1 base from J, leaving 9 bases between. The CDR3 runs to 14 residues. Germline V gives CDR1 DFQATT, CDR2 SNEGSKA (reference sequence). CDR3 residues: CSARERSPNTEAFF. The CDR3 DNA reads as TGCAGTGCTAGAGAGCGGAGTCCGAACACTGAAGCTTTCTTT.

This clonotype was seen a single time. The chain couples TRBV11-1 to TRBJ2-5; the D call may be TRBD1 or TRBD2 (6 bases each). This CDR3 spans 15 amino acids. V was pared by 4 bases and J by 5 bases, with 17 bases between. Looked up from germline, CDR1 is SGHAT and CDR2 is FQDESV (reference sequence). CDR3 sequence: CASSSGAGVRETQYF. The CDR3 region has the DNA TGTGCCAGCAGCTCGGGGGCAGGTGTCAGGGAGACCCAGTACTTC.

This clonotype is categorized as medium-sized. The V call is TRBV7-3, the J call TRBJ2-2, with unresolved D. Germline CDR1 SGHTA, CDR2 FQGTGA. This CDR3 has 13 residues. V was trimmed by 5 bases and J by 4 bases, leaving 8 bases between them. CDR3 coding DNA: TGTGCCAGCAGCCCCGAAGGCACCGGGGAGCTGTTTTTT. This translates into CASSPEGTGELFF.

The J gene is TRBJ1-2, the V gene TRBV12-3 or TRBV12-4, with 8 bases aligning to TRBD1. Germline trimming cut 0 bases from V and 2 bases from J; bases unmatched to any gene: 5. The length of the CDR3 is 16 residues. The CDR3 region is CASSLAQGAKNYGYTF. The DNA of the CDR3 is TGTGCCAGCAGTTTAGCGCAGGGGGCGAAGAACTATGGCTACACCTTC.

This clonotype was recorded once. J is TRBJ1-2 and V is TRBV20-1; maybe TRBD1 (5 bases). Germline V lookup: CDR1 DFQATT, CDR2 SNEGSKA (reference sequence). Trimming took off 4 bases at V and 6 bases at J, with 9 bases between the two ends. The CDR3 is made up of 11 amino acids. CDR3: CSATGYDGYTF. The DNA of the CDR3 is TGCAGTGCTACAGGGTACGATGGCTACACCTTC.

This clonotype occurred a few times. The chain uses TRBV7-2 and TRBJ2-7; D is undetermined. CDR1 and CDR2 from the germline V gene are SGHTA and FQGNSA. Trimming shortened V by 7 bases and J by 4 bases, and 17 bases separated the two germline ends. The CDR3 consists of 14 residues. The CDR3 is CASNRAQTRYEQYF. In DNA, the CDR3 is TGTGCCAGCAACCGGGCCCAAACACGGTACGAGCAGTACTTC.